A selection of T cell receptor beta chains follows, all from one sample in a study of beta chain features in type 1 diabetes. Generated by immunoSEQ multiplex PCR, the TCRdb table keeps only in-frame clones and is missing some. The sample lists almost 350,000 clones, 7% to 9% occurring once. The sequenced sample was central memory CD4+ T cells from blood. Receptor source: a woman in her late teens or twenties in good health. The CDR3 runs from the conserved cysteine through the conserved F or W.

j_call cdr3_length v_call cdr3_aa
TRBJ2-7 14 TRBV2 CASSVGTGKDEQYF
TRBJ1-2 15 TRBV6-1 CASSETKTANYGYTF
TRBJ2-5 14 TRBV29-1 CSVEDWSRQETQYF
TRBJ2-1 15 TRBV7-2 CASNRRHSGVDEQFF
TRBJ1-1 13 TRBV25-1 CASSGKGYTEAFF
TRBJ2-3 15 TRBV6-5 CASSLGGGFPDTQYF
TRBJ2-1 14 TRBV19 CASNLQISHNEQFF
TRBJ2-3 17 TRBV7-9 CASSSFLAGASTDTQYF
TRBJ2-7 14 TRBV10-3 CAIRRDTGVYEQYF
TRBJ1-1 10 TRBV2 CASSGGKAFF
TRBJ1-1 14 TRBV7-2 CASSSRGQGGEAFF
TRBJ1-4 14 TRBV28 CASAWGGGNEKLFF
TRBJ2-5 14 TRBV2 CASSEGGREETQYF
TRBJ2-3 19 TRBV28 CASSGFSGGEDHDANTQYF